This T cell receptor beta chain was retrieved from a study of blood T cells in healthy people across ages. Overall study: About one barcoded beta molecule per two T cells was the capture yield of template switching.

Per germline, CDR1 SQVTM and CDR2 ANQGSEA. This CDR3 comprises 15 residues. Trimming cost V 6 bases and J 1 base, with 15 bases left between them. With a J-beta primer mix and a sample-barcoded 5' primer, a second PCR ran 7 to 11 cycles. TCRdb ran MiXCR on the 5' RACE reads and lists one entry per CDR3 protein. The sample has more than 650,000 distinct CDR3 sequences; over 20% are singletons. Only a few counts were recorded for this clonotype. Sample: blood. The rearrangement links TRBV29-1 to TRBJ2-2; no clear D gene. The TCR comes from an older man in good health. Written as DNA, the CDR3 is TGCAGCGTCGCCCTAGGTACACGGAACACCGGGGAGCTGTTTTTT. Protein: CSVALGTRNTGELFF.